This passage covers 8 T cell receptor beta chains from one sample sequenced in a study of blood T cell repertoires in COVID-19. Assay: immunoSEQ multiplex PCR; the TCRdb copy retains only in-frame clones and omits some. The table lists 95,000 to 150,000 clones, 80% to 90% of them singletons. Sequenced input: peripheral blood. All receptors derive from a man between 40 and 49 years old with acute or convalescent COVID-19.

V usage is TRBV7-2 and J usage is TRBJ2-3; 7 positions agree with TRBD1. Germline-derived CDR1 and CDR2 are SGHTA and FQGNSA. The CDR3 covers 14 residues. J was trimmed by 4 bases and V by 4 bases; bases with no gene match: 5. The CDR3 coding sequence is TGTGCCAGCAGCTCGGACAGGTGGTCAGATACGCAGTATTTT. It specifies CASSSDRWSDTQYF. The full variable domain, completed using reference TRBV7-2 and TRBJ2-3, is GAGVSQSPSNKVTEKGKDVELRCDPISGHTALYWYRQSLGQGLEFLIYFQGNSAPDKSGLPSDRFSAERTGGSVSTLTIQRTQQEDSAVYLCASSSDRWSDTQYFGPGTRLTVL.

The CDR3 is CATSDVRGDGYTF. The CDR3 DNA reads TGTGCCACCAGTGATGTCCGGGGAGATGGCTACACCTTC. V gene TRBV24-1 combines with J gene TRBJ1-2, with D hard to call. The CDR3 runs to 13 residues. Trimming cost V 3 bases and J 6 bases, with 10 bases left between them. Germline-derived CDR1 and CDR2 are KGHDR and SFDVKD.

The rearrangement uses TRBV5-1 and TRBJ2-1; 7 bases align to TRBD2. This CDR3 is built from 15 residues. V shed 4 bases, J shed 4 bases, and the junction held 8 bases outside the gene matches. In germline, CDR1 is SGHRS, CDR2 YFSETQ. CDR3 bases: TGCGCCAGCAGCCCGAACCTTAGCGGGTACAATGAGCAGTTCTTC. Amino acid sequence: CASSPNLSGYNEQFF.

V gene TRBV19 combines with J gene TRBJ1-4; D ambiguous. Germline V CDR1 and CDR2: LNHDA, SQIVND (reference sequence). Trimming stripped 4 bases from V and 1 base from J, with 13 bases between. This CDR3 spans 16 amino acids. CDR3 residues: CASSRSPVLTNEKLFF. CDR3 DNA sequence: TGTGCCAGTAGTAGGAGCCCGGTATTAACTAATGAAAAACTGTTTTTT.

The V and J genes are TRBV19 and TRBJ1-5; possible D gene TRBD1, 5 bases. Germline loops: CDR1 LNHDA, CDR2 SQIVND (reference sequence). The length of the CDR3 is 18 residues. Trimming left V 0 bases short and J 7 bases short, with 22 bases between. CDR3 DNA: TGTGCCAGTAGTATAGACCGAGGGGTGCCGGGAGGGGTGCAGCCCCAGCATTTT. Encoded protein: CASSIDRGVPGGVQPQHF.

This clone is a singleton in its sample. The chain employs TRBV27 and TRBJ1-6, with a possible D match to TRBD1 (6 bases). The CDR3 contains 15 residues. The germline CDR1 and CDR2 sequences are MNHEY and SMNVEV (reference sequence). V gave up 2 bases and J gave up 8 bases, with 13 bases separating them. Here the CDR3 DNA reads TGTGCCAGCAGTTTAGGGGGCCAGCTCTATTCACCCCTCCACTTT. Translated, it gives CASSLGGQLYSPLHF.

This chain uses TRBV7-9 with TRBJ1-2; D gene unclear. Looked up from germline, CDR1 is SEHNR and CDR2 is FQNEAQ (reference sequence). The CDR3 has 14 residues. V was cut by 2 bases and J by 5 bases, with 12 bases left in between. CDR3 region: CASSLIRGVYGYTF. The CDR3 bases are TGTGCCAGCAGCTTAATCCGGGGAGTTTATGGCTACACCTTC.

V is TRBV27 and J is TRBJ1-1, with D hard to call. The CDR3 consists of 15 residues. Trimming took 1 base from V and 2 from J, leaving 11 bases between them. Germline V lookup: CDR1 MNHEY, CDR2 SMNVEV (reference sequence). The CDR3: CASSLLGSANTEAFF. Written as DNA, the CDR3 is TGTGCCAGCAGTTTATTGGGCTCGGCCAACACTGAAGCTTTCTTT.